Below are 10 T cell receptor beta chains sequenced from a single sample in a study of human CD8 memory T cell subsets. Scientists made TCR beta libraries using UMI-labeled 5' RACE. TCRdb re-called the 5' RACE reads; every CDR3 protein appears as one record, without DNA. This sample's clone table lists fewer than 7,500 distinct CDR3 sequences. The sequenced material came from CD8+ stem-like memory T cells (TSCM and TCM) sorted from PBMCs. As to subset: stem-like memory CD8 T cells (TSTEM), CCR7+ PD-1- TIGIT-. Every receptor here comes from a human donor in good health.

This clonotype is deemed medium-sized by its frequency. The chain is built from TRBV2 and TRBJ2-7; TCRdb names TRBD1, which stays unverified in the absence of DNA. The CDR3 totals 14 residues. The germline CDR1 and CDR2 sequences are SNHLY and FYNNEI. The chain's CDR3 is CASKKGTFGYEQYF.

The chain combines TRBV4-1 with TRBJ2-3; TCRdb's D call, TRBD1, is unchecked because there is no DNA. The CDR3 contains 15 residues. Germline V lookup: CDR1 MGHRA, CDR2 YSYEKL. This CDR3 is CASSLLGANTDTQYF.

The chain employs TRBV7-9 and TRBJ2-1; TCRdb returns TRBD1, unconfirmable since there is no DNA. Germline values: CDR1 SEHNR, CDR2 FQNEAQ (reference sequence). The CDR3 runs 11 residues. CDR3 sequence: CASSPGYEQFF.

By frequency, this clonotype is medium-sized (0.01 to 0.1%). CDR3 sequence: CASSFGLAGTYEQYF. The J gene is TRBJ2-7, the V gene TRBV11-2; checking the TCRdb D call of TRBD2 is not possible without DNA. From germline, CDR1 is SGHAT and CDR2 FQNNGV. This CDR3 is 15 amino acids long.

Frequency places this clonotype as medium-sized. The chain links TRBV5-1 to TRBJ2-1; TCRdb names TRBD1, which stays unverified in the absence of DNA. The CDR3 runs to 14 residues. The V gene's germline CDR1 is SGHRS and CDR2 YFSETQ. This CDR3 is CASSTGAGTYEQFF.

The J gene is TRBJ2-5, the V gene TRBV15; the TCRdb call, TRBD2, lacks DNA for checking. Germline V lookup: CDR1 LNHNV, CDR2 YYDKDF (reference sequence). This CDR3 comprises 13 residues. CDR3 protein: CATSFEGRKTQYF.

J is TRBJ2-1 and V is TRBV30. The germline CDR1 and CDR2 sequences are GTSNPN and SVGIG (reference sequence). The CDR3 covers 11 residues. CDR3 amino acids: CAWTYYNEQFF.

The chain recombines TRBV5-1 with TRBJ2-1; TCRdb's D gene call, TRBD2, goes unchecked for lack of DNA. The CDR3 totals 15 residues. The germline V gene has CDR1 SGHRS and CDR2 YFSETQ. The CDR3 reads CASSSAPGLANEQFF. The complete variable domain, with remaining parts taken from reference TRBV5-1 and TRBJ2-1, reads KAGVTQTPRYLIKTRGQQVTLSCSPISGHRSVSWYQQTPGQGLQFLFEYFSETQRNKGNFPGRFSGRQFSNSRSEMNVSTLELGDSALYLCASSSAPGLANEQFFGPGTRLTVL.

V gene TRBV7-9 combines with J gene TRBJ2-2; TCRdb designates TRBD1, a call that cannot be tested without DNA. Germline V lookup: CDR1 SEHNR, CDR2 FQNEAQ (reference sequence). The CDR3 is 16 amino acids. This CDR3 is CASSPEGSWNTGELFF.

V is TRBV10-3 and J is TRBJ2-2; as DNA is missing, the TRBD1 call by TCRdb cannot be tested. The length of the CDR3 is 13 residues. The germline gives CDR1 ENHRY, CDR2 SYGVKD. The CDR3 region is CAIRGQGTGELFF.